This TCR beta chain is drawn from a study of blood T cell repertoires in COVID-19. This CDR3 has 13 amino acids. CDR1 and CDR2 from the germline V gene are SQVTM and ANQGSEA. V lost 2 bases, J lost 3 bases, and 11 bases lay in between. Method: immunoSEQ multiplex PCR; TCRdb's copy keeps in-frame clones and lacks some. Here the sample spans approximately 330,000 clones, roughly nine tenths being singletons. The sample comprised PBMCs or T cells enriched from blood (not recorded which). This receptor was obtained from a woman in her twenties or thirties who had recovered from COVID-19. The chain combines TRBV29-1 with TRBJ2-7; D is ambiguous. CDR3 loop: CSVELGSDYEQYF. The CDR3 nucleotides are TGCAGCGTTGAACTCGGGTCGGACTACGAGCAGTACTTC.